These 7 T cell receptor beta chains came from one sample sequenced in a study of blood T cell repertoires in COVID-19. The data were produced by immunoSEQ multiplex PCR, yet TCRdb's version contains in-frame clones alone and is incomplete. The sample carries roughly 200,000 clones, approximately 89% recorded once. The specimen sequenced was PBMCs or T cells enriched from blood (not recorded which). These receptors came from a woman aged 25 to 39 with acute COVID-19.

This clone was found once. The V call is TRBV11-3, the J call TRBJ2-1; 7 bases fit TRBD1. Per germline, CDR1 SGHNT and CDR2 YENEEA. CDR3 length: 15 residues. V lost 2 bases and J lost 4; bases outside the gene matches: 5. CDR3 in DNA: TGTGCCAGCAGCTTATCGGCAGGGGGATACAATGAGCAGTTCTTC. Translation: CASSLSAGGYNEQFF.

The chain combines TRBV30 with TRBJ2-6, with D possibly being TRBD1 (5 bases). Trimming cost V 5 bases and J 1 base, with 12 bases left between them. The CDR3 extends over 15 amino acids. CDR1 GTSNPN and CDR2 SVGIG come from the germline V gene (reference sequence). As DNA, the CDR3 is TGTGCCTGGTCCTTGGGGCTGTCTGGGGCCAACGTCCTGACTTTC. The encoded protein is CAWSLGLSGANVLTF.

The genes are TRBV27 and TRBJ2-7, with a possible D match to TRBD2 (6 bases). CDR1 is MNHEY, CDR2 SMNVEV, per germline (reference sequence). Trimming pared 3 bases from V and 4 bases from J, leaving 16 bases between. The CDR3 covers 15 residues. The CDR3 DNA is TGTGCCAGCAGTTTTGCCGGACTACAAACTTACGAGCAGTACTTC. As protein: CASSFAGLQTYEQYF.

The rearrangement joins TRBV27 to TRBJ2-1, with 10 bases that match TRBD2. The CDR3 contains 14 residues. Trimming removed 5 bases from V and 9 bases from J; junction bases left unmatched: 7. Germline V gene lookup returns CDR1 MNHEY and CDR2 SMNVEV (reference sequence). The CDR3 nucleotides read TGTGCCAGCAGTGACTTAGCGGGGGGCAGTGAGCAGTTCTTC. Its protein product is CASSDLAGGSEQFF.

V usage is TRBV27 and J usage is TRBJ1-2; D remains unclear. The germline V gene encodes CDR1 MNHEY and CDR2 SMNVEV (reference sequence). Trimming stripped 5 bases from V and 8 bases from J, with 18 bases between. The CDR3 consists of 14 residues. The CDR3 loop is CASSLHESAIGYTF. The CDR3 DNA sequence: TGTGCCAGCAGTCTTCACGAGTCAGCGATCGGCTACACCTTC.

V gene TRBV5-1 combines with J gene TRBJ1-4; D is unclear. Trimming pared 0 bases from V and 4 bases from J, leaving 7 bases between. From germline, CDR1 is SGHRS and CDR2 YFSETQ. The CDR3 has 14 amino acids. The CDR3 loop reads CASSLDANNEKLFF. The DNA of the CDR3 is TGCGCCAGCAGCTTGGACGCGAATAATGAAAAACTGTTTTTT. Full variable domain (missing parts from reference TRBV5-1 and TRBJ1-4): KAGVTQTPRYLIKTRGQQVTLSCSPISGHRSVSWYQQTPGQGLQFLFEYFSETQRNKGNFPGRFSGRQFSNSRSEMNVSTLELGDSALYLCASSLDANNEKLFFGSGTQLSVL.

The gene calls are TRBV11-2 and TRBJ2-5; D gene unclear. The CDR3 is made up of 12 amino acids. Trimming pared 5 bases from V and 8 bases from J, leaving 12 bases between. Germline CDR1 SGHAT, CDR2 FQNNGV. CDR3 bases: TGTGCCAGCAGCCCCTCTACAGTTACCCAGTACTTC. It yields the protein CASSPSTVTQYF.